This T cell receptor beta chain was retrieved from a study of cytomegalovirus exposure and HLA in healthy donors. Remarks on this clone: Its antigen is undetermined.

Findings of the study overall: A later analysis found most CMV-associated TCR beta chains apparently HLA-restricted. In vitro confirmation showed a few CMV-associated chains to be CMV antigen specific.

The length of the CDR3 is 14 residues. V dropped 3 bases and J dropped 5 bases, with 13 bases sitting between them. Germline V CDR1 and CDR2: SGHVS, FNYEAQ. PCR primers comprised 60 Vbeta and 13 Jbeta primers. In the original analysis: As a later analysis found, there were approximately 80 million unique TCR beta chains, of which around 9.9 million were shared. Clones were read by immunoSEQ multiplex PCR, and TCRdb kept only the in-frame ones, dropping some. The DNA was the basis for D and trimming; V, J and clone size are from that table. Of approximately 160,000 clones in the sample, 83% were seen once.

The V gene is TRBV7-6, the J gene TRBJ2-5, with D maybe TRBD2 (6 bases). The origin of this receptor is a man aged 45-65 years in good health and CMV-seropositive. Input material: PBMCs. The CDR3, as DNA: TGTGCCAGCAGCTTGACTAGGTCGTCCGAGACCCAGTACTTC. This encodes CASSLTRSSETQYF.